These T cell receptor beta chains were read from a single sample in a study of vaccination and CD4 T cells after COVID-19. One entry per CDR3 protein results from TCRdb running MiXCR on the PCR reads. Of 3,500 to 5,000 distinct CDR3 sequences listed, around 20% are singletons. Their cognate antigens are unknown. Sequences were obtained from CD4+ T cells from blood, cultured in vitro. Source of these receptors: a human donor who had recovered from COVID-19. The CDR3 runs from the conserved cysteine through the conserved F or W. D genes are given only for firm matches. Some rows mark clone size as missing; the rest say once, few, many or name a class of expanded clone.

>.|TRBD1|TRBJ1-3|TRBV7-2
CASSTSGGSGNTIYF
TGTGCCAGCAGCACTTCAGGGGGCTCTGGAAACACCATATATTTT
>few|.|TRBJ1-6|TRBV5-1
CASSLAFLGDSPLHF
TGCGCCAGCAGCTTGGCCTTTTTGGGTGATTCACCCCTCCACTTT
>.|TRBD2|TRBJ2-1|TRBV27
CASSRGGSSYNEQFF
TGTGCCAGCAGTCGCGGGGGGAGCTCCTACAATGAGCAGTTCTTC
>medium-sized|.|TRBJ1-2|TRBV7-9
CASSARGGYTF
TGTGCCAGCAGTGCAAGGGGAGGCTACACCTTC
>medium-sized|.|TRBJ1-6|TRBV11-2
CASSLGMGTGAYNSPLHF
TGTGCCAGCAGCTTAGGGATGGGGACGGGCGCCTATAATTCACCCCTCCACTTT
>medium-sized|.|TRBJ1-6|TRBV5-5
CASSLEQGLATLHF
TGTGCCAGCAGCTTGGAACAGGGTCTTGCGACCCTCCACTTT
>few|TRBD2|TRBJ2-7|TRBV6-2/TRBV6-3
CATRLAGGLYEQYF
TGTGCCACCAGACTAGCGGGGGGCTTATACGAGCAGTACTTC
>medium-sized|TRBD1|TRBJ1-1|TRBV20-1
CSARDGQGMGEAFF
TGCAGTGCTAGAGATGGACAGGGGATGGGTGAAGCTTTCTTT
>.|.|TRBJ2-2|TRBV11-1
CASSLAGSGTGELFF
TGTGCCAGCAGCTTAGCAGGGTCGGGAACCGGGGAGCTGTTTTTT
>few|TRBD2|TRBJ2-1|TRBV30
CAWSKGRGAYNEQFF
TGTGCCTGGAGTAAAGGGCGGGGGGCCTACAATGAGCAGTTCTTC
>few|.|TRBJ2-3|TRBV6-1
CASSEMGQGLYTQYF
TGTGCCAGCAGTGAAATGGGTCAAGGCTTGTATACGCAGTATTTT
>few|.|TRBJ1-2|TRBV12-3/TRBV12-4
CASSRDGNYGYTF
TGTGCCAGCAGTAGGGACGGAAACTATGGCTACACCTTC
>.|.|TRBJ1-1|TRBV6-1
CASYGGAGGTEAFF
TGTGCCAGCTACGGCGGGGCCGGGGGCACTGAAGCTTTCTTT
>.|TRBD1|TRBJ2-6|TRBV7-9
CASSLGQGASGANVLTF
TGTGCCAGCAGCTTGGGACAGGGGGCCTCAGGGGCCAACGTCCTGACTTTC
>medium-sized|.|TRBJ1-2|TRBV19
CASTIRGNYGYTF
TGTGCCAGTACTATACGGGGTAACTATGGCTACACCTTC
>few|.|TRBJ1-2|TRBV5-6
CASSLGVVYGYTF
TGTGCCAGCAGCTTGGGGGTAGTCTATGGCTACACCTTC
>.|TRBD1|TRBJ1-2|TRBV5-1
CASFSLGTDLSGYTF
TGCGCCAGCTTTTCCCTAGGGACAGACCTCTCCGGCTACACCTTC
>.|TRBD1|TRBJ1-2|TRBV18
CASSPGTGAYGYTF
TGTGCCAGCTCACCCGGGACAGGGGCGTATGGCTACACCTTC
>medium-sized|TRBD1|TRBJ1-6|TRBV6-1
CASSRGTGHSPLHF
TGTGCCAGCAGCAGGGGGACAGGGCACTCACCCCTCCACTTT
>few|TRBD1|TRBJ1-5|TRBV20-1
CSASLGQGYQPQHF
TGCAGTGCTAGCCTGGGACAGGGGTATCAGCCCCAGCATTTT
>once|TRBD2|TRBJ2-1|TRBV7-3
CASSLLLAGAGGSSYNEQFF
TGTGCCAGCAGCTTACTTCTAGCGGGGGCCGGAGGTAGCTCCTACAATGAGCAGTTCTTC
>.|TRBD2|TRBJ2-7|TRBV27
CASSLVRGGLAEQYF
TGTGCCAGCAGTTTGGTGCGGGGGGGCCTCGCCGAGCAGTACTTC
>.|.|TRBJ2-1|TRBV28
CASSLRGYEQFF
TGTGCCAGCAGTTTAAGAGGGTATGAGCAGTTCTTC
>few|.|TRBJ2-1|TRBV7-2
CASSLGGLRINEQFF
TGTGCCAGCAGCTTAGGAGGACTAAGGATCAATGAGCAGTTCTTC
>.|.|TRBJ1-1|TRBV12-3/TRBV12-4
CASSTGTGNTEAFF
TGTGCCAGCAGCACGGGGACCGGGAACACTGAAGCTTTCTTT
>few|.|TRBJ1-1|TRBV6-1
CASSRGGQGSTEAFF
TGTGCCAGCAGCCGGGGGGGTCAGGGAAGTACTGAAGCTTTCTTT
>few|TRBD2|TRBJ2-3|TRBV10-1
CAPGSGGAGTDTQYF
TGCGCCCCGGGCAGCGGGGGGGCTGGAACAGATACGCAGTATTTT
>few|.|TRBJ1-6|TRBV2
CASSGWGAGNSPLHF
TGTGCCAGCAGTGGATGGGGCGCAGGTAATTCACCCCTCCACTTT
>.|.|TRBJ2-1|TRBV20-1
CSARSGLGVDEQFF
TGCAGTGCTAGAAGTGGCCTCGGTGTAGATGAGCAGTTCTTC
>.|TRBD2|TRBJ2-3|TRBV5-1
CASSTGRSGISTDTQYF
TGCGCCAGCAGCACGGGTCGTAGCGGGATTAGCACAGATACGCAGTATTTT
>.|TRBD1|TRBJ1-6|TRBV4-2
CASSPQGEGNSPLHF
TGTGCCAGCAGCCCCCAGGGGGAGGGAAATTCACCCCTCCACTTT